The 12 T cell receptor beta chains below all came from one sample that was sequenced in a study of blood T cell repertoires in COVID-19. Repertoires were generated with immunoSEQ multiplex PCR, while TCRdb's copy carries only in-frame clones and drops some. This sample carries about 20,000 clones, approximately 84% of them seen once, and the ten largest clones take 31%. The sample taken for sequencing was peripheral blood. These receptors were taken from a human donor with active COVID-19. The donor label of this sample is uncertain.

CDR3: CASSRQTSGEQETQYF. The CDR3 DNA reads as TGCGCCAGCAGCCGACAGACTAGCGGAGAACAAGAGACCCAGTACTTC. The chain has TRBV4-3 and TRBJ2-5; 9 nucleotides match TRBD2. CDR3 size: 16 residues. Per germline, CDR1 LGHNA and CDR2 YSLEER. The J segment lost 2 bases and the V segment lost 4 bases, leaving 8 bases of the junction unmatched.

The CDR3 reads CASSLGLAGGEGETQYF. As DNA, the CDR3 is TGTGCCAGCAGCTTGGGGCTAGCGGGGGGAGAGGGGGAGACCCAGTACTTC. The chain has TRBV5-4 and TRBJ2-5, with 11 bases that match TRBD2. The CDR3 contains 17 residues. Germline V lookup: CDR1 SGHNT, CDR2 YYREEE (reference sequence). V was pared by 0 bases and J by 5 bases, with 9 bases of the junction left unmatched.

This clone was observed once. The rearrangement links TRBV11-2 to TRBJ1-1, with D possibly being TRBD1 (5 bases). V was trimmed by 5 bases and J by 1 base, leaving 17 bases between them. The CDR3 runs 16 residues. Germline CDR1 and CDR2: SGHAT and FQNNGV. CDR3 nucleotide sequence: TGTGCCAGCAGCCCATCCGCGGGGGTCCGGAACACTGAAGCTTTCTTT. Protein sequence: CASSPSAGVRNTEAFF.

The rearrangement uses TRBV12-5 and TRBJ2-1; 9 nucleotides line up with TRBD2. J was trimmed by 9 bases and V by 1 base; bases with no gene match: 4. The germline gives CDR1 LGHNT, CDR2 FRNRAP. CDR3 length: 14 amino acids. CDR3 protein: CASGLDSGSGEQFF. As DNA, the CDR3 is TGTGCTAGTGGTTTGGATAGCGGGAGTGGTGAGCAGTTCTTC.

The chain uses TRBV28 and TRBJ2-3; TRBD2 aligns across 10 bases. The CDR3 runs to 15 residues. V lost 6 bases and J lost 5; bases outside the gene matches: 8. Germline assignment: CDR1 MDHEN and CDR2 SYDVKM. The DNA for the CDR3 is TGTGCCAGCAGCAGCAGCGGGAGGGCCCTAGATACGCAGTATTTT. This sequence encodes CASSSSGRALDTQYF. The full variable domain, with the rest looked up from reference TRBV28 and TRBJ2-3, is DVKVTQSSRYLVKRTGEKVFLECVQDMDHENMFWYRQDPGLGLRLIYFSYDVKMKEKGDIPEGYSVSREKKERFSLILESASTNQTSMYLCASSSSGRALDTQYFGPGTRLTVL.

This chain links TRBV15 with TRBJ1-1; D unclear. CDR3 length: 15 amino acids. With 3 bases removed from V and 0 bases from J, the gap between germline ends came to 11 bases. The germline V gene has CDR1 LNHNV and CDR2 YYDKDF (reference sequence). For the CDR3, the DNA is TGTGCCACCAGCAGGACTCGAGAGATGAACACTGAAGCTTTCTTT. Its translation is CATSRTREMNTEAFF.

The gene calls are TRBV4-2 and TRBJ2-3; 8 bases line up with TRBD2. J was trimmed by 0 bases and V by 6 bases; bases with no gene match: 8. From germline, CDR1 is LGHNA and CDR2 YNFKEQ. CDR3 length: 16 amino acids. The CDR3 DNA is TGTGCCAGCAGTCAGCGTAGCGGGGCTAGCACAGATACGCAGTATTTT. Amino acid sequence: CASSQRSGASTDTQYF.

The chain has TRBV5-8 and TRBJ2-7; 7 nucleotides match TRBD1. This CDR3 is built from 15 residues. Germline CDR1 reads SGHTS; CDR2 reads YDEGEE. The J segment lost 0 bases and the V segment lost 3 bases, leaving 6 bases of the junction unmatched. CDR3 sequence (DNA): TGTGCCAGCAGCTCACGGACAGGAAACTCCTACGAGCAGTACTTC. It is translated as CASSSRTGNSYEQYF.

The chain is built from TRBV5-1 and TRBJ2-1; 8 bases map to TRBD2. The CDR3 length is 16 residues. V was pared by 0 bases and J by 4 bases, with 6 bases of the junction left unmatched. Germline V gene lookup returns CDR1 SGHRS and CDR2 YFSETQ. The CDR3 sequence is CASSLVGSGGYNEQFF. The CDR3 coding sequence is TGCGCCAGCAGCTTGGTCGGCAGCGGGGGATACAATGAGCAGTTCTTC.

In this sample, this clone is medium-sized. CDR3 protein: CASSLGQGAREQYF. CDR3 sequence (DNA): TGTGCCAGCAGCTTGGGACAGGGGGCGCGGGAGCAGTACTTC. The rearrangement joins TRBV5-4 to TRBJ2-7, with 10 bases fitting TRBD1. With 0 bases clipped from V and 7 bases from J, the junction kept 4 bases outside the gene matches. The CDR3 contains 14 residues. Germline values: CDR1 SGHNT, CDR2 YYREEE (reference sequence).

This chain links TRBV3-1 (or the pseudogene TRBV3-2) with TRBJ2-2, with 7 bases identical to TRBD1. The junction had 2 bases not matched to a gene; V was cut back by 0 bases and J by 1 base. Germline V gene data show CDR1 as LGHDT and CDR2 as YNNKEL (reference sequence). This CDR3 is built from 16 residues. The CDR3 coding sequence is TGTGCCAGCAGCCAAGATCGACAGGGGAACACCGGGGAGCTGTTTTTT. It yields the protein CASSQDRQGNTGELFF.

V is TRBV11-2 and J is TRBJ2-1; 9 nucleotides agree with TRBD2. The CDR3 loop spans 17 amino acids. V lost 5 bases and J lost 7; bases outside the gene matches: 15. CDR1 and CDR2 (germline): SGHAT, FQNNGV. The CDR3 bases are TGTGCCAGCAGCACCCTAGGGCGATTAGCGGGAGTAAATGAGCAGTTCTTC. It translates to CASSTLGRLAGVNEQFF. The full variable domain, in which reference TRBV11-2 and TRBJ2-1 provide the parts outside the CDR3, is EAGVAQSPRYKIIEKRQSVAFWCNPISGHATLYWYQQILGQGPKLLIQFQNNGVVDDSQLPKDRFSAERLKGVDSTLKIQPAKLEDSAVYLCASSTLGRLAGVNEQFFGPGTRLTVL.